One T cell receptor beta chain is described in this entry. Its cognate antigen is unknown. This CDR3 has 16 residues. Germline CDR1 and CDR2: KGHSH and LQKENI. The V segment lost 5 bases and the J segment 2 bases; nucleotides outside the gene matches: 10. The data were taken from a study of cytomegalovirus exposure and HLA in healthy donors. General study findings and limits: In an earlier analysis, in some 500 donors, most V segments appeared productive either ~90% or ~30% of the time. As was reported, the classifier diagnosed cytomegalovirus status with high specificity and sensitivity. Later analysis identified a missense DCLRE1C variant that was linked to TCR beta V- and J-gene trimming.

The PCR made use of 60 Vbeta and 13 Jbeta primers. Assay used: immunoSEQ multiplex PCR; TCRdb lists only in-frame clones, some missing. The repertoire holds some 200,000 clones, with roughly 91% as singletons. This sequence joins TRBV18 and TRBJ2-3; 7 bases line up with TRBD2. The origin of this receptor is a woman aged 18-29 years in good health and CMV-seronegative. The specimen was PBMCs. CDR3 sequence reads: CASSSGLMGATDTQYF. CDR3 DNA: TGTGCCAGCTCATCGGGACTAATGGGAGCCACAGATACGCAGTATTTT.